Each of the 6 T cell receptor beta chains below was sequenced from the same sample in a study of beta chain features in type 1 diabetes. Since all of the isolated RNA was reverse transcribed, expressed TCRB transcripts were what got sequenced. TCRdb's copy holds only in-frame clones and misses some; the assay was immunoSEQ multiplex PCR. This sample has some 150,000 clones; 6.9% occur once, and the top ten carry under 1.5%. Sequenced material: central memory CD4+ T cells from blood. These receptors were taken from a young woman in good health.

This clone showed up just a few times. V is TRBV7-2 and J is TRBJ1-5, with D possibly being TRBD1 (5 bases). Trimming removed 3 bases from V and 5 bases from J, with 11 bases in between. The CDR3 is made up of 14 amino acids. Germline-derived CDR1 and CDR2 are SGHTA and FQGNSA. CDR3 in amino acids: CASSFDSGDQPQHF. The CDR3 nucleotides are TGTGCCAGCAGCTTCGACAGTGGTGATCAGCCCCAGCATTTT.

J is TRBJ2-1 and V is TRBV28; a weak D match, TRBD1 (6 bases). The V end lost 10 bases, the J end lost 1 base, and 20 bases lay between the germline ends. The CDR3 totals 16 residues. CDR1 is MDHEN, CDR2 SYDVKM, per germline. CDR3 sequence reads: CATLPEGRGSYNEQFF. The CDR3 coding sequence is TGTGCCACCCTCCCAGAGGGCAGGGGTTCCTACAATGAGCAGTTCTTC.

CDR3 nucleotides: TGCGCCAGCAGCCTGGGACAGGGGGGGCTGAACACTGAAGCTTTCTTT. Translated, it gives CASSLGQGGLNTEAFF. This rearrangement joins TRBV5-1 to TRBJ1-1, with TRBD1 identical over 11 bases. Germline lookup yields CDR1 SGHRS and CDR2 YFSETQ. The CDR3 extends over 16 amino acids. With V trimmed by 4 bases and J by 0 bases, 5 bases remained unmatched.

The chain is built from TRBV13 and TRBJ2-3, with TRBD2 identical over 7 bases. Germline CDR1 PRHDT, CDR2 FYEKMQ (reference sequence). CDR3 length: 16 residues. V lost 3 bases to trimming and J lost 5 bases; unmatched junction nucleotides: 11. The CDR3 sequence: CASSLPSGSGKDTQYF. The CDR3, as DNA: TGTGCCAGCAGCTTGCCTAGCGGCAGTGGGAAAGATACGCAGTATTTT.

This clone has just a few counts. This sequence joins TRBV6-5 and TRBJ1-2, with D possibly TRBD1 on 6 matching bases. The CDR3 runs to 14 residues. Trimming cost V 0 bases and J 6 bases, with 11 bases left between them. Germline V lookup: CDR1 MNHEY, CDR2 SVGAGI. The CDR3 sequence is CASSYSGTKHGYTF. CDR3 nucleotides: TGTGCCAGCAGTTACTCCGGGACAAAGCATGGCTACACCTTC.

The V call is TRBV19, the J call TRBJ2-1, with 10 nucleotides matching TRBD2. In germline, CDR1 is LNHDA, CDR2 SQIVND (reference sequence). Germline trimming cut 4 bases from V and 7 bases from J; bases unmatched to any gene: 10. The CDR3 runs 16 residues. Written as DNA, the CDR3 is TGTGCCAGTAGTACCTCAGGGCTAGCGGGAGCTAATGAGCAGTTCTTC. Protein product: CASSTSGLAGANEQFF.